The 12 T cell receptor beta chains listed next were all sequenced from one sample in a study of somatic mutations in cytotoxic T cells in rheumatoid arthritis. This table comes from immunoSEQ multiplex PCR, and its TCRdb copy is limited to in-frame clones, with some not included. Here the sample spans 30,000 to 45,000 clones, under 90% being singletons. The sample consisted of CD8+ T cells sorted from blood. All receptors come from a man between 35 and 55 years old in good health.

This chain connects TRBV4-1 to TRBJ2-7; no clear D. Per germline, CDR1 MGHRA and CDR2 YSYEKL. Between the trimmed V and J ends, which lost 0 bases and 3 bases, there was a span of 9 bases. The length of the CDR3 is 14 residues. CDR3 sequence: CASSQENSNYEQYF. As DNA, the CDR3 is TGCGCCAGCAGCCAAGAAAACAGCAACTACGAGCAGTACTTC.

The chain is built from TRBV9 and TRBJ2-1, with TRBD1 matching over 9 bases. In germline, CDR1 is SGDLS, CDR2 YYNGEE. CDR3 length: 16 residues. J was trimmed by 4 bases and V by 3 bases; bases with no gene match: 8. This CDR3 is CASSGYGTGLYNEQFF. CDR3 bases: TGTGCCAGCAGCGGCTACGGGACAGGGCTTTACAATGAGCAGTTCTTC. The full variable domain, completed using reference TRBV9 and TRBJ2-1, is DSGVTQTPKHLITATGQRVTLRCSPRSGDLSVYWYQQSLDQGLQFLIQYYNGEERAKGNILERFSAQQFPDLHSELNLSSLELGDSALYFCASSGYGTGLYNEQFFGPGTRLTVL.

V gene TRBV6-4 combines with J gene TRBJ1-1; the D is unclear. CDR1 MRHNA and CDR2 SNTAGT come from the germline V gene. Trimming pared 0 bases from V and 0 bases from J, leaving 8 bases between. The CDR3 contains 15 residues. The CDR3 DNA reads as TGTGCCAGCAGTGACTCGGCAGAAGTGAACACTGAAGCTTTCTTT. This encodes CASSDSAEVNTEAFF.

The chain recombines TRBV27 with TRBJ1-1; D is undetermined. The CDR3 totals 13 residues. Trimming shortened V by 2 bases and J by 4 bases, and 8 bases separated the two germline ends. The germline V gene has CDR1 MNHEY and CDR2 SMNVEV (reference sequence). As DNA, the CDR3 is TGTGCCAGCAGTTTAGGCAGGATCACTGAAGCTTTCTTT. It encodes CASSLGRITEAFF.

The chain recombines TRBV10-3 with TRBJ2-3, with 9 bases lining up with TRBD1. CDR3 length: 14 amino acids. Losses at the gene ends were 11 bases for V and 0 bases for J; bases not matched to a gene: 6. Germline assignment: CDR1 ENHRY and CDR2 SYGVKD. The chain's CDR3 is CALGDRASTDTQYF. DNA of the CDR3: TGTGCCTTGGGGGACAGGGCAAGCACAGATACGCAGTATTTT.

This chain connects TRBV16 to TRBJ1-1; a possible D gene is TRBD1 (5 bases). There are 19 residues in the CDR3. With 6 bases removed from V and 3 bases from J, the gap between germline ends came to 29 bases. Per germline, CDR1 KGHSY and CDR2 FQNENV. The CDR3 reads CASRGGAAPPYEHYTEAFF. DNA for the CDR3: TGTGCCAGCAGGGGCGGGGCGGCCCCCCCCTATGAACACTACACTGAAGCTTTCTTT.

As for this clone: The same CDR3 also results from other DNA sequences found in this sample. The rearrangement uses TRBV27 and TRBJ2-1; D call uncertain. The ends were cut back, 0 bases at V and 0 bases at J, with 3 bases in the middle. From germline, CDR1 is MNHEY and CDR2 SMNVEV (reference sequence). This CDR3 is 14 amino acids long. CDR3 nucleotides: TGTGCCAGCAGTTTATCAGGCTCCTACAATGAGCAGTTCTTC. This translates into CASSLSGSYNEQFF.

This clone was picked up a small number of times. The sample contains more than one DNA sequence encoding this CDR3. The V and J genes are TRBV30 and TRBJ2-5; the D call may be TRBD1 or TRBD2 (5 bases each). The germline CDR1 and CDR2 sequences are GTSNPN and SVGIG (reference sequence). The V end was cut by 4 bases, the J end by 4 bases, with 7 bases between. The CDR3 runs 11 residues. The CDR3 bases are TGTGCCTGGACTGGGGGAGAGACCCAGTACTTC. Protein product: CAWTGGETQYF.

The genes are TRBV4-3 and TRBJ2-1; D not certain. CDR3 size: 16 residues. Trimming shortened V by 0 bases and J by 10 bases, and 19 bases separated the two germline ends. Germline V lookup: CDR1 LGHNA, CDR2 YSLEER. The CDR3, as DNA: TGCGCCAGCAGCCAAGACGGGCCTATGGGCGCATGGGAGCAGTTCTTC. Its translation is CASSQDGPMGAWEQFF.

The gene calls are TRBV28 and TRBJ2-1; a possible D gene is TRBD2 (6 bases). The CDR3 is 12 residues long. V lost 11 bases and J lost 5, with 13 bases in between. Germline-derived CDR1 and CDR2 are MDHEN and SYDVKM. CDR3 sequence (DNA): TGTGCCGTCGGACTACCCCACAATGAGCAGTTCTTC. Translated: CAVGLPHNEQFF. Combining the CDR3 with reference TRBV28 and TRBJ2-1 gives the whole variable domain DVKVTQSSRYLVKRTGEKVFLECVQDMDHENMFWYRQDPGLGLRLIYFSYDVKMKEKGDIPEGYSVSREKKERFSLILESASTNQTSMYLCAVGLPHNEQFFGPGTRLTVL.

This clone has only a few counts. V usage is TRBV18 and J usage is TRBJ2-1; perhaps TRBD1 as D (5 bases). V was shortened by 3 bases and J by 8 bases, with 14 bases between the two germline ends. CDR1 and CDR2 (germline): KGHSH, LQKENI. This CDR3 region has 14 residues. CDR3 sequence: CASSPDSGRDEQFF. CDR3 nucleotides: TGTGCCAGCTCACCCGACTCAGGCAGGGATGAGCAGTTCTTC.

The rearrangement uses TRBV6-5 and TRBJ2-1; TRBD1 matches 9 bases. CDR1 MNHEY and CDR2 SVGAGI come from the germline V gene. Trimming cost V 6 bases and J 8 bases; bases outside gene matches: 8. The CDR3 consists of 14 residues. The chain's CDR3 is CASSPGTGKYEQFF. The DNA of the CDR3 is TGTGCCAGCAGCCCCGGGACAGGGAAGTATGAGCAGTTCTTC.